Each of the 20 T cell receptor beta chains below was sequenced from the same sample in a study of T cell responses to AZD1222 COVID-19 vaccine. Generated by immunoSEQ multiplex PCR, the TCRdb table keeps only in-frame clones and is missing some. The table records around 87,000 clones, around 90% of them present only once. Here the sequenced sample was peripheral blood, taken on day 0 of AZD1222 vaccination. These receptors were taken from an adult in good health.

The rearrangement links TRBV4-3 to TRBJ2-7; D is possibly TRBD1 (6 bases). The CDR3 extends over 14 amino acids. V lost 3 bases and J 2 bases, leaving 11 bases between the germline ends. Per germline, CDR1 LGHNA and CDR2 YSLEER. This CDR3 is CASSQGDRPYEQYF. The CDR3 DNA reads TGCGCCAGCAGCCAGGGCGACAGGCCCTACGAGCAGTACTTC.

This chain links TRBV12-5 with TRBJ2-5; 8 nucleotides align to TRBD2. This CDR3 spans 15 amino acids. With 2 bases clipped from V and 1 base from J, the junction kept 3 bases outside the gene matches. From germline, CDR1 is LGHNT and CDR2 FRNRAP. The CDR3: CASGLNSGAQETQYF. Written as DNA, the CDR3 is TGTGCTAGTGGTTTGAATAGCGGGGCCCAAGAGACCCAGTACTTC. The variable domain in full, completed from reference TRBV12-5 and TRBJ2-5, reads DARVTQTPRHKVTEMGQEVTMRCQPILGHNTVFWYRQTMMQGLELLAYFRNRAPLDDSGMPKDRFSAEMPDATLATLKIQPSEPRDSAVYFCASGLNSGAQETQYFGPGTRLLVL.

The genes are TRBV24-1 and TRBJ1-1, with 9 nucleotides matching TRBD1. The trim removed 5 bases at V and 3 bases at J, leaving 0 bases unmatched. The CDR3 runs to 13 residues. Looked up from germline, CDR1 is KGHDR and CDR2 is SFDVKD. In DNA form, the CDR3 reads TGTGCCACCAGTGGGACAGGGGACACTGAAGCTTTCTTT. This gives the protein CATSGTGDTEAFF.

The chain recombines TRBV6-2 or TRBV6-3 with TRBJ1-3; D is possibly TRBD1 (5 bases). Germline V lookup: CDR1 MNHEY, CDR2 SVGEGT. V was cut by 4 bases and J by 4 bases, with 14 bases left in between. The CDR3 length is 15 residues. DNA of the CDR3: TGTGCCAGCAGTTTCCGCGGGGGTTCAGGAAACACCATATATTTT. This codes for CASSFRGGSGNTIYF.

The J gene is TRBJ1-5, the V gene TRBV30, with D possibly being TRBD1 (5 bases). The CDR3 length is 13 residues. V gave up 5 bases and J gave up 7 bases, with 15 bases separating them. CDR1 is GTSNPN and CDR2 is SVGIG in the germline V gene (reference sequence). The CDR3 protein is CAWDLGRGQPQHF. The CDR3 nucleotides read TGTGCCTGGGACTTGGGGAGGGGCCAGCCCCAGCATTTT.

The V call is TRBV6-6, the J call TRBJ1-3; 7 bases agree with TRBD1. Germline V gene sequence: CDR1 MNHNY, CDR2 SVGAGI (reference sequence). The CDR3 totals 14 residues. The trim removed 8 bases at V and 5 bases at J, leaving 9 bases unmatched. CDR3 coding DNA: TGTGCCAGCTCCCCACAGGGGCCAAGAAACACCATATATTTT. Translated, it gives CASSPQGPRNTIYF.

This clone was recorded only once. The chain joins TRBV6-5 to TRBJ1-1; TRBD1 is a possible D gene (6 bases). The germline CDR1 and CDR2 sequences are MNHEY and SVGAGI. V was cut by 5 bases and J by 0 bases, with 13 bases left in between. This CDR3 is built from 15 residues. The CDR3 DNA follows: TGTGCCAGCAGTCAGCCGGGACATTTGAACACTGAAGCTTTCTTT. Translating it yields CASSQPGHLNTEAFF.

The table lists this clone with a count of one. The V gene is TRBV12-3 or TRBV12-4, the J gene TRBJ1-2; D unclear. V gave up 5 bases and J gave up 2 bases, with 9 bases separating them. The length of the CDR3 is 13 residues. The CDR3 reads CASSAGLNYGYTF. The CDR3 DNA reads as TGTGCCAGCAGTGCAGGACTGAACTATGGCTACACCTTC.

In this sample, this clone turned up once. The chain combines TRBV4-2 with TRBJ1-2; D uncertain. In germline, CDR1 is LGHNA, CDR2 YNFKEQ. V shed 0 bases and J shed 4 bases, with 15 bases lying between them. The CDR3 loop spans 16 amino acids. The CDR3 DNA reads TGTGCCAGCAGCCAAGATGAGGGCGGAGGAGGCTATGGCTACACCTTC. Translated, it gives CASSQDEGGGGYGYTF.

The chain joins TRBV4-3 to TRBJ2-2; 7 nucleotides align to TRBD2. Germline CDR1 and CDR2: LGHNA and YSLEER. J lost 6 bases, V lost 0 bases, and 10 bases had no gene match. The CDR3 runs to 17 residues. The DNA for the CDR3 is TGCGCCAGCAGCCAAGATTGGGAGACAGCGGGGTCCGGGGAGCTGTTTTTT. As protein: CASSQDWETAGSGELFF.

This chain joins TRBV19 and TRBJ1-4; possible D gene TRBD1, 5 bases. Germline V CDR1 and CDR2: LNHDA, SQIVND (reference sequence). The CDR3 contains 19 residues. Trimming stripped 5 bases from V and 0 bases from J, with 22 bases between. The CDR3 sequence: CASSPENGTVYTTNEKLFF. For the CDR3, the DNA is TGTGCCAGTAGTCCGGAAAACGGGACGGTATATACAACTAATGAAAAACTGTTTTTT.

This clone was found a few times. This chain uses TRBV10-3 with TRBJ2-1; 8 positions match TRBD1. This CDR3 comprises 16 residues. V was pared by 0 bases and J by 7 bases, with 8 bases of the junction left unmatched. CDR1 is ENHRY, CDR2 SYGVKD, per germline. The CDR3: CAISESSGGAVNEQFF. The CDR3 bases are TGTGCCATCAGTGAGTCGTCAGGGGGCGCCGTGAATGAGCAGTTCTTC.

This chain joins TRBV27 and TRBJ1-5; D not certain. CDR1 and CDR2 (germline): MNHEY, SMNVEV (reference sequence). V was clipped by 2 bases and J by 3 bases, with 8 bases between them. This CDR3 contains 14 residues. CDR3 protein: CASSLNDFNQPQHF. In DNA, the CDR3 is TGTGCCAGCAGTTTAAATGACTTCAATCAGCCCCAGCATTTT.

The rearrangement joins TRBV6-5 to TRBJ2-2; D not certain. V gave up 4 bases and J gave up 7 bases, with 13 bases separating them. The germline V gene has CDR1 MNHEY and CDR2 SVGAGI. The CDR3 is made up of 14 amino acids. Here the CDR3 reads CASSFEPPVGELFF. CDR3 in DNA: TGTGCCAGCAGTTTCGAGCCTCCGGTCGGGGAGCTGTTTTTT.

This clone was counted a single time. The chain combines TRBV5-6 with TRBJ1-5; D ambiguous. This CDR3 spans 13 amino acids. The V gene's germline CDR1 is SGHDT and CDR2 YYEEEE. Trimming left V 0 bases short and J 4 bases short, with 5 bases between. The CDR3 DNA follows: TGTGCCAGCAGCTTGGGGGTGAATCAGCCCCAGCATTTT. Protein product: CASSLGVNQPQHF.

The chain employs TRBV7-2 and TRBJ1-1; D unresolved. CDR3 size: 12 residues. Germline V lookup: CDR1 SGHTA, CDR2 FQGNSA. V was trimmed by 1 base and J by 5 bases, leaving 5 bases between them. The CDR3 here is CASSLVRTEAFF. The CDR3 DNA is TGTGCCAGCAGCTTAGTCCGTACTGAAGCTTTCTTT. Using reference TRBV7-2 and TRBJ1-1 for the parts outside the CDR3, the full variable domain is GAGVSQSPSNKVTEKGKDVELRCDPISGHTALYWYRQSLGQGLEFLIYFQGNSAPDKSGLPSDRFSAERTGGSVSTLTIQRTQQEDSAVYLCASSLVRTEAFFGQGTRLTVV.

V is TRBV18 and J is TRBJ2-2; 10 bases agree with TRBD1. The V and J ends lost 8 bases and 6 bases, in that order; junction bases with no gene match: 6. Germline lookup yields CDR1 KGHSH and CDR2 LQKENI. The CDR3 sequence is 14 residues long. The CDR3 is CASLGQGNPGELFF. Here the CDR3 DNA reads TGTGCCAGCCTGGGACAGGGGAATCCCGGGGAGCTGTTTTTT.

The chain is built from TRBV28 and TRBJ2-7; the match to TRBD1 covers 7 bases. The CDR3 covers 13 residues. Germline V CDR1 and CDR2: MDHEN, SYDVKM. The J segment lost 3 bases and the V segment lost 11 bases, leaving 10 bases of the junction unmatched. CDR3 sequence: CAGRSRTGYEQYF. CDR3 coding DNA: TGTGCCGGCCGATCGAGGACAGGCTACGAGCAGTACTTC.

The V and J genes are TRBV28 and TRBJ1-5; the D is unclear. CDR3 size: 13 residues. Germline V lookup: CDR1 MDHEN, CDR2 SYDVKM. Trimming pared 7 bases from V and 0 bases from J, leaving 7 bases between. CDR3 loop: CASKEVSNQPQHF. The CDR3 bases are TGTGCCAGCAAGGAAGTTAGCAATCAGCCCCAGCATTTT. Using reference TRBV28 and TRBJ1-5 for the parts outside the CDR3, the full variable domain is DVKVTQSSRYLVKRTGEKVFLECVQDMDHENMFWYRQDPGLGLRLIYFSYDVKMKEKGDIPEGYSVSREKKERFSLILESASTNQTSMYLCASKEVSNQPQHFGDGTRLSIL.

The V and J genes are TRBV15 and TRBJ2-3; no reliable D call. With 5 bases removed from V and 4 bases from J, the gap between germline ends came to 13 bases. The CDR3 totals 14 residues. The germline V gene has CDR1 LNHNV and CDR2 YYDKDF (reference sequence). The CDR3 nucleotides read TGTGCCACCAGCCCCCCAACTATGGCAGATACGCAGTATTTT. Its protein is CATSPPTMADTQYF.